The 32 T cell receptor beta chains in this list originate from one sample, sequenced in a study of T cell repertoires in cytomegalovirus infection. TCRdb called the reads again in MiXCR, with one record for every CDR3 protein. This table holds roughly 720,000 distinct CDR3 sequences, less than 40% found once. The sample consisted of PBMCs. All receptors derive from a human donor in good health (CMV status not recorded). Some clones in this sample may be carry-over from other donors' samples.

Only a few counts were recorded for this clonotype. This chain joins TRBV6-1 and TRBJ2-1; D is unresolved. CDR3 length equals 20 residues. The V and J ends lost 0 bases and 2 bases respectively, with 23 bases between them. Per germline, CDR1 MNHNS and CDR2 SASEGT. DNA for the CDR3: TGTGCCAGCAGTGAAGCGCTACTTAAGGGCGAGGTGGTGGCCTACAATGAGCAGTTCTTC. The encoded protein is CASSEALLKGEVVAYNEQFF.

This sequence joins TRBV20-1 and TRBJ2-3, with 8 bases fitting TRBD2. The germline gives CDR1 DFQATT, CDR2 SNEGSKA (reference sequence). This CDR3 region has 17 residues. V lost 1 base and J lost 0; bases outside the gene matches: 9. CDR3 sequence: CSARGRGRGESTDTQYF. DNA of the CDR3: TGCAGTGCTAGAGGGAGAGGGCGGGGGGAGAGCACAGATACGCAGTATTTT.

Only a few counts were recorded for this clonotype. The chain has TRBV12-3 or TRBV12-4 and TRBJ2-5, with D perhaps TRBD2 (6 bases). Trimming removed 6 bases at V and 3 bases at J, with 20 bases between. This CDR3 spans 16 amino acids. CDR3 DNA: TGTGCCAGCAGCCCGGGACTTTCCACACTTGAAGAGACCCAGTACTTC. As protein: CASSPGLSTLEETQYF.

The rearrangement links TRBV14 to TRBJ2-3; no clear D gene. Trimming left V 1 base short and J 5 bases short, with 10 bases between. CDR1 and CDR2 from the germline V gene are SGHDN and FVKESK. This CDR3 comprises 14 residues. The CDR3 reads CASSQAQYKDTQYF. In DNA form, the CDR3 reads TGTGCCAGCAGCCAAGCACAGTACAAAGATACGCAGTATTTT. The variable domain in full, with the rest retrieved from reference TRBV14 and TRBJ2-3, is EAGVTQFPSHSVIEKGQTVTLRCDPISGHDNLYWYRRVMGKEIKFLLHFVKESKQDESGMPNNRFLAERTGGTYSTLKVQPAELEDSGVYFCASSQAQYKDTQYFGPGTRLTVL.

The J gene is TRBJ1-4, the V gene TRBV25-1; TRBD1 agrees at 9 bases. Trimming removed 4 bases from V and 5 bases from J; junction bases left unmatched: 5. Germline V gene sequence: CDR1 MGHDK, CDR2 SYGVNS. The CDR3 length is 15 residues. DNA for the CDR3: TGTGCCAGCAGTGTCGCCGGGACAGGGAATGAAAAACTGTTTTTT. It encodes CASSVAGTGNEKLFF. The entire variable domain, with the rest obtained from reference TRBV25-1 and TRBJ1-4, is as follows: EADIYQTPRYLVIGTGKKITLECSQTMGHDKMYWYQQDPGMELHLIHYSYGVNSTEKGDLSSESTVSRIRTEHFPLTLESARPSHTSQYLCASSVAGTGNEKLFFGSGTQLSVL.

This chain links TRBV28 with TRBJ1-6; 9 nucleotides agree with TRBD1. This CDR3 comprises 18 residues. Germline V gene sequence: CDR1 MDHEN, CDR2 SYDVKM. Trimming removed 4 bases from V and 4 bases from J; junction bases left unmatched: 11. This chain's CDR3 is CASSSSLGQGGYNSPLHF. The CDR3 nucleotides are TGTGCCAGCAGTTCATCATTGGGACAGGGAGGGTATAATTCACCCCTCCACTTT.

This chain joins TRBV4-1 and TRBJ2-2, with 8 bases lining up with TRBD2. This CDR3 has 15 amino acids. Germline CDR1 and CDR2: MGHRA and YSYEKL. Trimming cost V 4 bases and J 1 base; bases outside gene matches: 2. The CDR3 coding sequence is TGCGCCAGCAGCCGGCGGGGGGAGAACACCGGGGAGCTGTTTTTT. It translates to CASSRRGENTGELFF.

This clonotype was seen more than once but under ten times. The gene calls are TRBV6-5 and TRBJ2-2, with TRBD2 as a possible D gene (5 bases). Trimming removed 0 bases at V and 4 bases at J, with 9 bases between. Germline V gene data show CDR1 as MNHEY and CDR2 as SVGAGI. CDR3 length: 15 residues. CDR3: CASSYSAGGTGELFF. CDR3 DNA sequence: TGTGCCAGCAGTTACTCCGCGGGTGGCACCGGGGAGCTGTTTTTT.

This clonotype was detected many times. The chain carries TRBV7-2 and TRBJ2-1; 7 nucleotides agree with TRBD2. Germline V gene data show CDR1 as SGHTA and CDR2 as FQGNSA. V lost 2 bases to trimming and J lost 7 bases; unmatched junction nucleotides: 8. The CDR3 consists of 15 residues. The CDR3 region has the DNA TGTGCCAGCAGCTTAATCCCGGGGGGTAAGAATGAGCAGTTCTTC. It codes for CASSLIPGGKNEQFF.

This clonotype appeared many times. The J gene is TRBJ1-1, the V gene TRBV28; D ambiguous. CDR1 is MDHEN, CDR2 SYDVKM, per germline. The CDR3 totals 12 residues. V lost 4 bases, J lost 3 bases, and 6 bases lay in between. CDR3 in DNA: TGTGCCAGCAGTTCCCGTTACACTGAAGCTTTCTTT. This codes for CASSSRYTEAFF.

The V call is TRBV6-1, the J call TRBJ1-5, with D possibly matching TRBD1 (6 bases). Germline V lookup: CDR1 MNHNS, CDR2 SASEGT. This CDR3 comprises 16 residues. The V end was cut by 6 bases, the J end by 3 bases, with 18 bases between. Here the CDR3 reads CASRDNREVSNQPQHF. The CDR3 DNA sequence: TGTGCCAGCAGAGACAACAGGGAGGTTTCCAATCAGCCCCAGCATTTT.

The V gene is TRBV4-1, the J gene TRBJ1-1; D ambiguous. CDR3 length: 14 residues. CDR1 is MGHRA and CDR2 is YSYEKL in the germline V gene. The germline V and J ends were trimmed by 0 bases and 6 bases, with 11 bases remaining between them. This CDR3 reads CASSQEERGSEAFF. The DNA of the CDR3 is TGCGCCAGCAGCCAAGAAGAAAGAGGGTCTGAAGCTTTCTTT.

This clonotype was seen only a few times. V is TRBV27 and J is TRBJ2-3; TRBD1 or TRBD2 may be the D gene (5 bases each). The CDR3 runs to 13 residues. The V gene lost 3 bases and the J gene lost 7 bases, with 11 bases spanning the gap. Germline loops: CDR1 MNHEY, CDR2 SMNVEV (reference sequence). The CDR3: CASSFRGDNTQYF. In DNA form, the CDR3 reads TGTGCCAGCAGTTTCAGAGGGGATAATACGCAGTATTTT.

This chain uses TRBV6-1 with TRBJ1-1; 12 bases agree with TRBD1. CDR3 length: 16 residues. Per germline, CDR1 MNHNS and CDR2 SASEGT. The V segment lost 4 bases and the J segment 3 bases; nucleotides outside the gene matches: 6. The CDR3 nucleotides read TGTGCCAGCAGTGCCGGGACAGGGGGCCGGTACACTGAAGCTTTCTTT. It codes for CASSAGTGGRYTEAFF.

This clonotype has only one observation. V is TRBV20-1 and J is TRBJ1-1; D not resolved. CDR3 size: 14 residues. V gave up 0 bases and J gave up 4 bases, with 12 bases separating them. Germline CDR1 and CDR2: DFQATT and SNEGSKA (reference sequence). Here the CDR3 reads CSARDRPLATEAFF. Here the CDR3 DNA reads TGCAGTGCTAGAGACAGGCCGCTGGCCACTGAAGCTTTCTTT.

The CDR3 DNA follows: TGTGCCAGCAGTTTATCGACTCAAATGGCTTTCTTT. It codes for CASSLSTQMAFF. The chain joins TRBV28 to TRBJ1-1; no reliable D call. CDR3 size: 12 residues. Trimming shortened V by 1 base and J by 11 bases, and 11 bases separated the two germline ends. CDR1 is MDHEN, CDR2 SYDVKM, per germline.

The sample holds many counts of this clonotype. The chain is built from TRBV7-2 and TRBJ1-2; D call uncertain. Deletions cut 5 bases from V and 12 bases from J, with 13 bases between. The V gene's germline CDR1 is SGHTA and CDR2 FQGNSA. The CDR3 contains 11 residues. In DNA, the CDR3 is TGTGCCAGCAGCCTTGGGCTCCCCCACACCTTC. This codes for CASSLGLPHTF.

Note on this clonotype: The junction departs from germline at one end; a sequencing error may be responsible. The rearrangement uses TRBV11-2 and TRBJ1-5; 7 bases match TRBD1. The germline CDR1 and CDR2 sequences are SGHAT and FQNNGV. This CDR3 region has 15 residues. CDR3 nucleotide sequence: TGTGCCAGCAGCTTAGAGGCGCAGGGGGGGTGGCCCCCGCATTTT. Translated, it gives CASSLEAQGGWPPHF.

This clonotype occurred a few times. The chain combines TRBV11-2 with TRBJ2-2; weak D call: TRBD1 (5 bases). Germline V gene sequence: CDR1 SGHAT, CDR2 FQNNGV. The CDR3 is made up of 14 amino acids. V was cut by 1 base and J by 6 bases, with 9 bases left in between. CDR3 loop: CASSLGVGPGELFF. CDR3 bases: TGTGCCAGCAGCTTAGGAGTGGGGCCCGGGGAGCTGTTTTTT.

As regards this clonotype: Its ends do not fully match the called genes, so a read error is possible. This chain connects TRBV7-7 to TRBJ2-1; the D call may be TRBD1 or TRBD2 (6 bases each). Per germline, CDR1 SSHAT and CDR2 FNYEAQ (reference sequence). The CDR3 extends over 15 amino acids. This CDR3 is CASSRDTGTYNEQFF. In DNA form, the CDR3 reads TGTGCTAGCAGCCGAGATACAGGGACTTACAATGAGCAGTTCTTC.

This clonotype was observed a handful of times. This chain uses TRBV11-2 with TRBJ2-5; 12 nucleotides match TRBD2. The CDR3 sequence is 18 residues long. The V gene's germline CDR1 is SGHAT and CDR2 FQNNGV. V gave up 5 bases and J gave up 2 bases; unmatched junction bases: 12. CDR3 DNA: TGTGCCAGCAGCCCCGCGGGGCTAGCGGGGGGGGGACAAGAGACCCAGTACTTC. The encoded protein is CASSPAGLAGGGQETQYF.

This clonotype was counted between two and nine times. The V gene is TRBV27, the J gene TRBJ1-6; D remains ambiguous. The germline CDR1 and CDR2 sequences are MNHEY and SMNVEV (reference sequence). The CDR3 consists of 15 residues. V lost 2 bases and J 10 bases, leaving 15 bases between the germline ends. CDR3: CASSLGEDYGSPLHF. Here the CDR3 DNA reads TGTGCCAGCAGTTTAGGGGAGGATTATGGATCACCCCTCCACTTT.

In regard to this clonotype: Because the CDR3 is missing its conserved closing phenylalanine or tryptophan, this is likely a read error. The rearrangement joins TRBV7-2 to TRBJ2-7; possible D gene TRBD1, 5 bases. The V gene lost 3 bases and the J gene lost 3 bases, with 12 bases spanning the gap. CDR1 is SGHTA, CDR2 FQGNSA, per germline. The CDR3 totals 14 residues. CDR3 coding DNA: TGTGCCAGCAGCTTGGACGGACACCACTACGAGCAGTACTTA. Its protein product is CASSLDGHHYEQYL.

This clonotype was observed many times. This chain links TRBV7-2 with TRBJ1-1; possibly TRBD1 for D (6 bases). Looked up from germline, CDR1 is SGHTA and CDR2 is FQGNSA. The CDR3 is 15 residues long. The V end was cut by 5 bases, the J end by 5 bases, with 18 bases between. The CDR3 reads CASSLGTGFGTEAFF. Written as DNA, the CDR3 is TGTGCCAGCAGCCTAGGTACAGGGTTCGGGACTGAAGCTTTCTTT.

A word on this clonotype: The junction departs from the called germline gene at one end, perhaps through a read error. This rearrangement joins TRBV28 to TRBJ1-1, with 9 bases aligning to TRBD1. CDR1 MDHEN and CDR2 SYDVKM come from the germline V gene. CDR3 size: 14 residues. The CDR3 loop reads CACSLTTGGTEAFF. The CDR3 coding sequence is TGTGCCTGCAGTCTTACCACAGGGGGCACTGAAGCTTTCTTC. The full variable domain, with the rest looked up from reference TRBV28 and TRBJ1-1, is DVKVTQSSRYLVKRTGEKVFLECVQDMDHENMFWYRQDPGLGLRLIYFSYDVKMKEKGDIPEGYSVSREKKERFSLILESASTNQTSMYLCACSLTTGGTEAFFGQGTRLTVV.

V gene TRBV6-5 combines with J gene TRBJ2-6; 15 bases are shared with TRBD2. Looked up from germline, CDR1 is MNHEY and CDR2 is SVGAGI. V gave up 6 bases and J gave up 1 base; unmatched junction bases: 10. CDR3 length equals 20 residues. CDR3 bases: TGTGCCAGCAGACAGGGACTAGCGGGAGGTGCACAGTCTGGGGCCAACGTCCTGACTTTC. It encodes CASRQGLAGGAQSGANVLTF.

This clonotype was recorded a few times. The rearrangement uses TRBV12-5 and TRBJ2-7; 11 bases align to TRBD1. There are 15 residues in the CDR3. Germline V CDR1 and CDR2: LGHNT, FRNRAP. V gave up 6 bases and J gave up 2 bases; unmatched junction bases: 6. The CDR3 is CASGSPGQGAYEQYF. The CDR3, as DNA: TGTGCTAGTGGGAGCCCGGGACAGGGGGCCTACGAGCAGTACTTC.

V is TRBV5-1 and J is TRBJ1-2; D call uncertain. This CDR3 comprises 15 residues. CDR1 is SGHRS, CDR2 YFSETQ, per germline. Trimming shortened V by 4 bases and J by 4 bases, and 17 bases separated the two germline ends. The CDR3 DNA reads TGCGCCAGCAGCCCGCAATGGGAGGGCGGCTATGGCTACACCTTC. Its translation is CASSPQWEGGYGYTF.

This rearrangement joins TRBV7-9 to TRBJ2-2; 8 bases agree with TRBD2. CDR1 is SEHNR, CDR2 FQNEAQ, per germline (reference sequence). The junction had 11 bases not matched to a gene; V was cut back by 5 bases and J by 6 bases. The CDR3 spans 16 residues. CDR3 coding DNA: TGTGCCAGCAGCGCCGGGACTAGGAAAAATCCCGGGGAGCTGTTTTTT. Translation: CASSAGTRKNPGELFF. Supplemented by reference TRBV7-9 and TRBJ2-2, the full variable domain reads DTGVSQNPRHKITKRGQNVTFRCDPISEHNRLYWYRQTLGQGPEFLTYFQNEAQLEKSRLLSDRFSAERPKGSFSTLEIQRTEQGDSAMYLCASSAGTRKNPGELFFGEGSRLTVL.

The chain links TRBV20-1 to TRBJ1-4; D might be TRBD1 (5 bases). CDR1 is DFQATT and CDR2 is SNEGSKA in the germline V gene (reference sequence). V gave up 2 bases and J gave up 0 bases, with 13 bases separating them. The CDR3 runs 16 residues. In nucleotides, the CDR3 is TGCAGTGCTAGAAGAGGGGACGGGGCAACTAATGAAAAACTGTTTTTT. Translated, it gives CSARRGDGATNEKLFF.

The V and J genes are TRBV5-6 and TRBJ1-5; TRBD1 agrees at 9 bases. The CDR3 length is 15 residues. The germline V gene encodes CDR1 SGHDT and CDR2 YYEEEE. With V trimmed by 3 bases and J by 5 bases, 6 bases remained unmatched. CDR3 amino acids: CASSSAGQGHQPQHF. In DNA form, the CDR3 reads TGTGCCAGCAGCTCCGCGGGACAGGGTCATCAGCCCCAGCATTTT.

This clonotype was found a few times. The rearrangement joins TRBV12-3 or TRBV12-4 to TRBJ1-2; no reliable D call. Trimming stripped 3 bases from V and 8 bases from J, with 16 bases between. CDR3 size: 14 residues. In DNA form, the CDR3 reads TGTGCCAGCAGTTTTCCCCAGGCGGTGAGAGGCTACACCTTC. Protein sequence: CASSFPQAVRGYTF.